This T cell receptor beta chain originates from a study of T cell repertoires in cytomegalovirus infection. The CDR3 covers 12 residues. V gave up 0 bases and J gave up 7 bases, with 5 bases separating them. Germline CDR1 and CDR2: SGDLS and YYNGEE. TCRdb fed the reads into MiXCR, producing one record per CDR3 protein. Of roughly 200,000 distinct CDR3 sequences listed, about 17% are singletons. The sequencing input was CD8+ T cells from PBMCs. The chain combines TRBV9 with TRBJ2-1, with no clear D. This receptor was taken from a human donor in good health (CMV status not recorded). Some clones in this sample may be carry-over from other donors' samples. The DNA of the CDR3 is TGTGCCAGCAGCGTAGGAGCGAATGAGCAGTTCTTC. Translated: CASSVGANEQFF. Filled out from reference TRBV9 and TRBJ2-1, the complete variable domain reads DSGVTQTPKHLITATGQRVTLRCSPRSGDLSVYWYQQSLDQGLQFLIQYYNGEERAKGNILERFSAQQFPDLHSELNLSSLELGDSALYFCASSVGANEQFFGPGTRLTVL.